Given below is one TCR beta chain in context. Its antigen remains unknown. Trimming took 8 bases from V and 4 from J; bases not matched to a gene: 9. Per the germline V gene, CDR1 is MNHNS and CDR2 is SASEGT. This CDR3 spans 14 amino acids. The PCR made use of 60 Vbeta and 13 Jbeta primers. This table comes from immunoSEQ multiplex PCR, and its TCRdb copy is limited to in-frame clones, with some not included. The table shows about 93,000 clones, with 65% occurring only once. The record originates from a study of cytomegalovirus exposure and HLA in healthy donors. The overall study: Counted in an early data release were 75 million to 85 million unique TCRs from HLA-typed donors. Points from the study as a whole: Accurate predictions that matched the HLA-A and HLA-B alleles of most subjects were reportedly made from TCR beta sequences.

The chain combines TRBV6-1 with TRBJ1-2; the match to TRBD1 covers 8 bases. This receptor was taken from a boy under 18 in good health and CMV-seropositive. The sample comprised PBMCs. This CDR3 is CASSTGQASYGYTF. CDR3 nucleotides: TGTGCCAGCTCTACGGGACAGGCCAGCTATGGCTACACCTTC.